These 14 T cell receptor beta chains were sequenced from one sample in a study of cytomegalovirus exposure and HLA in healthy donors. A multiplex PCR was run with 60 Vbeta primers and 13 Jbeta primers. Clones were sequenced by immunoSEQ multiplex PCR, and TCRdb holds only the in-frame ones, with some missing. The table shows some 60,000 clones, with 65% to 85% occurring only once. The material sequenced was PBMCs. These TCRs come from a male donor in good health and CMV-seronegative.

The chain uses TRBV15 and TRBJ1-6, with D maybe TRBD1 (5 bases). Germline V gene data show CDR1 as LNHNV and CDR2 as YYDKDF (reference sequence). V lost 2 bases and J lost 9, with 14 bases in between. The CDR3 consists of 15 residues. The DNA for the CDR3 is TGTGCCACCAGCAGAACTTCAGGGTTACTTTCACCCCTCCACTTT. Translation: CATSRTSGLLSPLHF.

In its sample, this clone was seen a few times. J is TRBJ1-2 and V is TRBV15, with D possibly being TRBD1 (5 bases). Trimming took 0 bases from V and 6 from J, leaving 14 bases between them. This CDR3 has 15 amino acids. Germline V lookup: CDR1 LNHNV, CDR2 YYDKDF (reference sequence). The CDR3 is CATSRDGAGSDGYTF. In DNA form, the CDR3 reads TGTGCCACCAGCAGAGATGGGGCAGGGTCGGATGGCTACACCTTC.

V gene TRBV6-4 combines with J gene TRBJ2-2; the D gene is possibly TRBD1 (5 bases). The V gene's germline CDR1 is MRHNA and CDR2 SNTAGT. The length of the CDR3 is 12 residues. Between the trimmed V and J ends, which lost 3 bases and 6 bases, there was a span of 5 bases. CDR3 sequence reads: CASSEGAGELFF. The CDR3 DNA follows: TGTGCCAGCAGTGAAGGGGCCGGGGAGCTGTTTTTT.

This chain connects TRBV4-3 to TRBJ2-2; a possible D gene is TRBD1 (6 bases). Trimming took 4 bases from V and 5 from J, leaving 14 bases between them. The CDR3 runs 15 residues. From germline, CDR1 is LGHNA and CDR2 YSLEER. In DNA form, the CDR3 reads TGCGCCAGCAGCCCCCAAGGGGGTGAGACCGGGGAGCTGTTTTTT. This translates into CASSPQGGETGELFF.

The chain combines TRBV6-1 with TRBJ2-7; D remains unclear. Germline values: CDR1 MNHNS, CDR2 SASEGT. The CDR3 spans 14 residues. Trimming shortened V by 8 bases and J by 0 bases, and 14 bases separated the two germline ends. The CDR3 nucleotides are TGTGCCAGCCCATCAGACCCTAGCTCCTACGAGCAGTACTTC. Its translation: CASPSDPSSYEQYF.

CDR3 DNA: TGCAGCGTCCCCGGGACAGGGGGCGGTCAGCCCCAGCATTTT. Translating gives CSVPGTGGGQPQHF. The chain couples TRBV29-1 to TRBJ1-5; 12 bases map to TRBD1. This CDR3 has 14 amino acids. V dropped 6 bases and J dropped 6; count of bases not matched to a gene: 6. CDR1 and CDR2 (germline): SQVTM, ANQGSEA.

The chain recombines TRBV5-6 with TRBJ2-1; TRBD2 matches at 9 bases. J was trimmed by 1 base and V by 3 bases; bases with no gene match: 5. This CDR3 region has 16 residues. From germline, CDR1 is SGHDT and CDR2 YYEEEE. The CDR3 DNA reads TGTGCCAGCAGCTATCCGGGACTAGCATCCTACAATGAGCAGTTCTTC. This sequence encodes CASSYPGLASYNEQFF.

The rearrangement links TRBV19 to TRBJ1-1; D is uncertain. CDR1 and CDR2 from the germline V gene are LNHDA and SQIVND (reference sequence). Trimming left V 0 bases short and J 5 bases short, with 4 bases between. This CDR3 contains 12 residues. Here the CDR3 DNA reads TGTGCCAGTAGTATAGATCAGACTGAAGCTTTCTTT. Translation gives CASSIDQTEAFF.

The gene calls are TRBV5-4 and TRBJ2-5; D remains unclear. The ends were cut back, 0 bases at V and 2 bases at J, with 5 bases in the middle. Looked up from germline, CDR1 is SGHNT and CDR2 is YYREEE (reference sequence). The CDR3 sequence is 13 residues long. Here the CDR3 DNA reads TGTGCCAGCAGCTTGGCCAGTCAAGAGACCCAGTACTTC. Translated: CASSLASQETQYF. Drawing the rest from reference TRBV5-4 and TRBJ2-5, the complete variable domain is ETGVTQSPTHLIKTRGQQVTLRCSSQSGHNTVSWYQQALGQGPQFIFQYYREEENGRGNFPPRFSGLQFPNYSSELNVNALELDDSALYLCASSLASQETQYFGPGTRLLVL.

The chain carries TRBV25-1 and TRBJ1-2, with D possibly being TRBD1 (5 bases). The V end was cut by 5 bases, the J end by 8 bases, with 18 bases between. Germline V gives CDR1 MGHDK, CDR2 SYGVNS. The CDR3 consists of 14 residues. The CDR3 sequence: CASSPPGLPNGYTF. The CDR3 bases are TGTGCCAGCAGTCCACCGGGACTGCCGAACGGCTACACCTTC.

The chain is built from TRBV29-1 and TRBJ1-2; 7 bases align to TRBD1. This CDR3 is 13 amino acids long. V dropped 4 bases and J dropped 6; count of bases not matched to a gene: 8. Per germline, CDR1 SQVTM and CDR2 ANQGSEA. CDR3 coding DNA: TGCAGCGTTGGGACAGGCAGTGCACATGGCTACACCTTC. Translation: CSVGTGSAHGYTF.

V and J are TRBV10-3 and TRBJ1-6; tentatively, D is TRBD1 (6 bases). The V end was cut by 0 bases, the J end by 9 bases, with 15 bases between. The CDR3 runs 16 residues. The germline gives CDR1 ENHRY, CDR2 SYGVKD. CDR3 protein: CAISESKQGEGSPLHF. CDR3 nucleotides: TGTGCCATCAGTGAGTCGAAACAGGGAGAGGGTTCACCCCTCCACTTT.

The chain is built from TRBV5-1 and TRBJ1-2; unclear D gene. The length of the CDR3 is 13 residues. The V gene's germline CDR1 is SGHRS and CDR2 YFSETQ. Trimming cost V 0 bases and J 5 bases, with 8 bases left between them. The CDR3 loop is CASSLGQTYGYTF. CDR3 sequence (DNA): TGCGCCAGCAGCTTGGGGCAGACATATGGCTACACCTTC.

The chain joins TRBV20-1 to TRBJ2-5, with a weak D call TRBD2 (5 bases). The DNA end is more similar to TRBJ2-7, so the J call may be wrong. The germline CDR1 and CDR2 sequences are DFQATT and SNEGSKA (reference sequence). This CDR3 is built from 11 residues. CDR3 in amino acids: CSALDYYEQYF. CDR3 DNA: TGCAGTGCCCTCGACTACTACGAGCAGTACTTC.